Following are 3 T cell receptor beta chains from one sample sequenced in a study of blood T cells in healthy people across ages. Using a J-beta primer mix together with a sample-barcoded 5' primer, a second PCR was run for roughly 6 to 11 cycles. TCRdb recomputed calls from the 5' RACE reads with MiXCR, one row per CDR3 protein. The repertoire holds 1.5 million or so distinct CDR3 sequences, with 42% as singletons. The material sequenced was blood. The receptors stem from a woman between 18 and 29 years old in good health.

This clonotype was picked up a small number of times. The chain uses TRBV10-3 and TRBJ1-5, with 9 bases fitting TRBD1. Germline V CDR1 and CDR2: ENHRY, SYGVKD. The CDR3 loop spans 15 amino acids. Trimming removed 4 bases from V and 9 bases from J; junction bases left unmatched: 10. The CDR3 region is CAISGTGQGARPQHF. The CDR3, as DNA: TGTGCCATCAGTGGTACGGGACAGGGCGCTAGGCCCCAGCATTTT.

This sequence joins TRBV14 and TRBJ2-4, with a weak D call TRBD2 (6 bases). The CDR3 runs to 10 residues. V was trimmed by 4 bases and J by 15 bases, leaving 10 bases between them. CDR1 and CDR2 from the germline V gene are SGHDN and FVKESK. In DNA, the CDR3 is TGTGCCAGCAGCCTGGGACTCTCGTACTTC. Its protein is CASSLGLSYF.

The V gene is TRBV7-9, the J gene TRBJ2-5, with 7 bases that match TRBD1. The J call may be mistaken, given a closer DNA end match to TRBJ2-7. Germline V lookup: CDR1 SEHNR, CDR2 FQNEAQ (reference sequence). There are 15 residues in the CDR3. In nucleotides, the CDR3 is TGTGCCAGCAGCCCAAGGACAGGTAGTTCCCACGAGCAGTACTTC. It translates to CASSPRTGSSHEQYF.